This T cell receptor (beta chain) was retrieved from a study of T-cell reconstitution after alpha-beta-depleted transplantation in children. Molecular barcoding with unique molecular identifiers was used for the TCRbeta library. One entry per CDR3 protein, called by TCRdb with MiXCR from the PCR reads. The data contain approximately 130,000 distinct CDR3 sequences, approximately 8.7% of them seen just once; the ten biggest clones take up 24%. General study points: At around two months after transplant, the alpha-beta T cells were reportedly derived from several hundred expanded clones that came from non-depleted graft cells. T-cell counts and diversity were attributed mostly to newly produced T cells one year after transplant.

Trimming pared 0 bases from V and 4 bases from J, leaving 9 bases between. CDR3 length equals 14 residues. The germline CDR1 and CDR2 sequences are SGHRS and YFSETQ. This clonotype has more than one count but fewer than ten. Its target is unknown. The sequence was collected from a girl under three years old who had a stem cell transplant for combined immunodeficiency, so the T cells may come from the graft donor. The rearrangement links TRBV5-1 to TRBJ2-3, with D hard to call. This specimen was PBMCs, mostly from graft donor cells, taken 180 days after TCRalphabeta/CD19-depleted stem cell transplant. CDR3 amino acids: CASSLALGPDTQYF. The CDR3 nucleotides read TGCGCCAGCAGCTTGGCCTTAGGTCCAGATACGCAGTATTTT.